This TCR beta chain is drawn from a study of T cells after yellow fever vaccination. Study-level findings and limits: Abundant clonotypes from the bulk population could contaminate FACS-sorted repertoires.

TCRdb reprocessed the 5' RACE reads via MiXCR and lists one record per CDR3 protein. This table holds 350,000 or so distinct CDR3 sequences, 7% to 10% found once. This clonotype has more than one count but fewer than ten. Its target is unknown. The CDR3 covers 15 residues. CDR1 DFQATT and CDR2 SNEGSKA come from the germline V gene (reference sequence). Trimming cost V 2 bases and J 9 bases, with 17 bases left between them. The chain uses TRBV20-1 and TRBJ1-6, with D possibly being TRBD1 (6 bases). The receptor's source is a man between 18 and 29 years old who received the YFV17D yellow fever vaccine. The source was PBMCs, collected roughly seven weeks after the first yellow fever vaccination. CDR3 bases: TGCAGTGCTAGAAAGGGGGGCAGGGATCGTTCACCCCTCCACTTT. Translating gives CSARKGGRDRSPLHF.